This T cell receptor (beta chain) was observed in a study of blood T cells in healthy people across ages (dated by TCRdb to the mid-2010s). Background for the entire study: In model experiments, roughly one uniquely barcoded TCR beta cDNA molecule per two T cells was captured by template switching. Using deep sequencing normalized with unique cDNA molecular identifiers, the study measured how TCR beta repertoire diversity changes with age. The donors were divided into four age groups: young (average approximately 17 years), middle-aged (about 40), aged (approximately 62) and long-lived (82). Donors of different ages were randomly distributed across sequencing lanes to avoid experimental bias. For two donors (one aged 18 to 30 and one aged 80 or older), the study analyzed two additional independent replicas of 1 million unique cDNA reads from the same blood draw.

Receptor amplification or capture employed 5' RACE. Sequencing relied on an Illumina HiSeq 2500. The second PCR ran for about 6 to 12 cycles and used a J-beta primer mix along with a sample-barcoded 5' primer. A unique molecular identifier was introduced onto each TCR beta cDNA molecule by a template-switch 5' adaptor carrying 12 random nucleotides. Each sample yielded at least 3 million CDR3-containing paired-end reads. First-strand cDNA was synthesized from all RNA with the Mint cDNA synthesis kit, primed by a TRBC-specific oligonucleotide. All cDNA was treated with uracil-DNA glycosylase and then went through a first 18-cycle PCR with the universal primers M1SS and BC2_uni_R. In the source study's methods: For normalization, 1 million high-quality reads, each with a distinct molecular identifier, were randomly selected from each sample. Instead of being binned into consensus sequences, reads with shared molecular identifiers were discarded. CDR3 identification, clonotype clustering and error correction used MiTCR with a Q25 quality threshold and the strictest error-elimination algorithm. Lower-bound total TCR beta diversity was estimated with a nonparametric unseen species model using Euler transformation. The raw public reads went through TCRdb reprocessing: fastp at Q25, MiXCR clone calling, in-frame beta chains kept. Under each unique CDR3 protein, matching rows form one entry showing the most common genes and DNA. The authors' filters were not applied to this entry. Counted in this sample were about 1.8 million distinct CDR3 sequences; about 50% of them appeared once. 2% to 2.5% of the sample is taken by the ten largest.

The research as a whole found: Estimates of total diversity from one million sequenced T cells were regarded as lower bounds and underestimates. Compared with the aged group, the long-lived group had more naive CD4+ T cells, fewer expanded clones and increased TCR diversity, a pattern suggesting age selection. Donor CMV infection status was unknown, potentially confounding age-related changes in expanded clonotypes. Observed TCR beta diversity per million T cells fell roughly linearly with age, and a significant reduction was already apparent by age about 43. The percentage of naive T cells measured by flow cytometry correlated strongly with observed TCR beta diversity. Since profiling was done on bulk unsorted PBMCs, naive and antigen-experienced compartments could not be conclusively compared.

Donors were a few dozen systemically healthy Caucasian individuals from Russia aged roughly 6 to 100 years. Each donor gave ten milliliters of peripheral blood, collected into EDTA-treated Vacutainer tubes. Ficoll-Paque density-gradient centrifugation was used to isolate PBMCs, with at least 7 million obtained per sample. Total RNA, at least 6 micrograms per sample, was extracted from PBMCs with Trizol reagent. For every donor, an aliquot of PBMCs went through flow cytometry to measure the percentages of naive CD45RAhigh/CD27high T cells. The CDR1 and CDR2 encoded by the germline V gene are SQVTM and ANQGSEA. Trimming at the junction amounts to 7 bases on V and 4 bases on J, and the germline ends lie 28 bases apart. The CDR3 starts with the cysteine, ends with the phenylalanine, and has 17 residues. Only the CDR3 portion is preserved as DNA: 51 bases, with reading frame beginning at the first base.

A remark on this clonotype: The antigen it binds to is not known. Base qualities are not recorded, but no much larger clone differs from it by a single base.

This sequence originates from a woman in her thirties or forties in good health. The V gene is TRBV29-1 and the J gene is TRBJ1-1; TRBD1 might be the D gene, on 6 matching bases. Sequencing used blood. The nucleotide sequence is TGCAGCGCGAGCCCTAGGACAGCGTCTGTAAGTGGCACTGAAGCTTTCTTT. Translation gives CSASPRTASVSGTEAFF.